Following are 31 T cell receptor beta chains from one sample sequenced in a study of blood T cells in healthy people across ages. A sample-barcoded 5' primer and a J-beta primer mix were used in a second PCR of roughly 7 to 11 cycles. TCRdb redid the calling of the 5' RACE reads with MiXCR, one entry per CDR3 protein. Seen here are hundreds of thousands of distinct CDR3 sequences, under 65% observed once, and the top ten hold approximately 12%. The sequenced material came from blood. The receptor set was obtained from an elderly woman in good health.

The CDR3 DNA follows: TGTGCCAGCAGCGTAGGAACCACTCATGAGCAGTTCTTC. This translates into CASSVGTTHEQFF. V gene TRBV9 combines with J gene TRBJ2-1; D is ambiguous. The CDR3 totals 13 residues. The germline V gene encodes CDR1 SGDLS and CDR2 YYNGEE. V was pared by 0 bases and J by 8 bases, with 9 bases between.

This clonotype was counted many times. This sequence joins TRBV6-5 and TRBJ2-3; TRBD2 is a possible D gene (6 bases). The ends were cut back, 4 bases at V and 4 bases at J, with 15 bases in the middle. The CDR3 covers 15 residues. Per germline, CDR1 MNHEY and CDR2 SVGAGI. CDR3 in DNA: TGTGCCAGCAGTTCCCGCCCCGGGGGTGCAGATACGCAGTATTTT. This gives the protein CASSSRPGGADTQYF.

This clonotype was counted at least ten times. This sequence joins TRBV5-1 and TRBJ2-5; D is perhaps TRBD1 (6 bases). Trimming left V 4 bases short and J 5 bases short, with 9 bases between. Germline lookup yields CDR1 SGHRS and CDR2 YFSETQ. This CDR3 is built from 12 residues. The CDR3 DNA reads TGCGCCAGCAGCCCCACAGGGGAGACCCAGTACTTC. Its translation is CASSPTGETQYF.

As to this clonotype: A read error may explain this, as a much larger clone is one base away. V and J are TRBV20-1 and TRBJ1-5; TRBD1 matches at 12 bases. CDR1 is DFQATT and CDR2 is SNEGSKA in the germline V gene (reference sequence). This CDR3 is built from 19 residues. CDR3 in DNA: TGCAATGCTTTCCCCTATAGGGGGACAGGGGGCATGGGCAATCAGCCCCAGCATTTT. It is translated as CNAFPYRGTGGMGNQPQHF.

This clonotype has at least ten counts. V is TRBV4-1 and J is TRBJ1-1; 8 bases agree with TRBD1. CDR1 is MGHRA and CDR2 is YSYEKL in the germline V gene. This CDR3 comprises 13 residues. The V gene end was trimmed by 6 bases and the J gene end by 3 bases; junction bases not matched to a gene: 3. Here the CDR3 reads CASRDRAHTEAFF. The CDR3 bases are TGCGCCAGCAGGGACAGGGCCCACACTGAAGCTTTCTTT.

About this clonotype itself: It may be a read error: a sequence one base away is much more abundant. The chain couples TRBV7-2 to TRBJ2-7; weak D call: TRBD2 (6 bases). The CDR3 has 14 amino acids. Germline-derived CDR1 and CDR2 are SGHTA and FQGNSA. Trimming removed 4 bases at V and 7 bases at J, with 17 bases between. CDR3 DNA: TGTGCCAGCAGCTCCTTGGGACTTACCAATGAGCAGTACTTC. Translating it yields CASSSLGLTNEQYF.

The chain recombines TRBV7-6 with TRBJ2-3; 10 bases are a match to TRBD2. Germline V gene sequence: CDR1 SGHVS, CDR2 FNYEAQ. The junction had 8 bases not matched to a gene; V was cut back by 1 base and J by 1 base. The CDR3 is made up of 18 amino acids. The CDR3: CASSLESSGGAGTDTQYF. The CDR3 nucleotides are TGTGCCAGCAGCTTAGAGTCGAGCGGGGGGGCCGGCACAGATACGCAGTATTTT. Together with reference TRBV7-6 and TRBJ2-3, the CDR3 gives the full variable domain: GAGVSQSPRYKVTKRGQDVALRCDPISGHVSLYWYRQALGQGPEFLTYFNYEAQQDKSGLPNDRFSAERPEGSISTLTIQRTEQRDSAMYRCASSLESSGGAGTDTQYFGPGTRLTVL.

In its sample, this clonotype was seen a few times. The chain uses TRBV4-2 and TRBJ1-3; no definite D call. This CDR3 comprises 17 residues. Trimming stripped 0 bases from V and 0 bases from J, with 12 bases between. Per germline, CDR1 LGHNA and CDR2 YNFKEQ. In nucleotides, the CDR3 is TGTGCCAGCAGCCAAGATGGGCCGTTGGACTCTGGAAACACCATATATTTT. This sequence encodes CASSQDGPLDSGNTIYF.

Comment on this clonotype: One base away lies a much larger clone, so this may be a sequencing read error. This rearrangement joins TRBV5-1 to TRBJ2-5, with 11 bases aligning to TRBD2. The assigned J gene may be wrong: the sequence end matches TRBJ2-7 better. The CDR3 is made up of 14 amino acids. Germline CDR1 SGHRS, CDR2 YFSETQ. The CDR3 bases are TGCGCCAGCAGCTTCCCGGGACTAGCGGCCGAGCAGTACTTC. Amino acid sequence: CASSFPGLAAEQYF.

This clonotype was seen a single time. At one end the junction does not follow the germline gene, possibly because of a read error. This chain joins TRBV2 and TRBJ2-4, with D perhaps matching TRBD1 or TRBD2 (5 bases each). The CDR3 has 15 amino acids. The germline gives CDR1 SNHLY, CDR2 FYNNEI. The CDR3 DNA reads TGTGCCGGCAGTGGGGGTGGGGACGTCAAAAACATTCAGTACTTC. It encodes CAGSGGGDVKNIQYF.

The CDR3 loop is CASSPLRTTHNEQFF. The DNA for the CDR3 is TGTGCCAGCAGTCCCCTACGGACTACCCACAATGAGCAGTTCTTC. V usage is TRBV7-8 and J usage is TRBJ2-1, with TRBD2 as a possible D gene (6 bases). The CDR3 length is 15 residues. The germline V and J ends were trimmed by 6 bases and 5 bases, with 17 bases remaining between them. The germline V gene has CDR1 SGHVS and CDR2 FQNEAQ.

This clonotype was detected ten times or more. The chain employs TRBV9 and TRBJ2-3, with 9 positions matching TRBD1. Losses at the gene ends were 1 base for V and 3 bases for J; bases not matched to a gene: 6. The CDR3 contains 16 residues. The germline V gene has CDR1 SGDLS and CDR2 YYNGEE. Written as DNA, the CDR3 is TGTGCCAGCAGCGTATTCGGACAGGGGAGGACAGATACGCAGTATTTT. Residues: CASSVFGQGRTDTQYF.

Regarding this clonotype: Possible read error: a much larger clone is one base away. The genes are TRBV29-1 and TRBJ1-5; tentative D call: TRBD1 (6 bases). In germline, CDR1 is SQVTM, CDR2 ANQGSEA. The CDR3 extends over 14 amino acids. The CDR3 DNA reads as TGCAGCGTTGTTACAGGGATAAGCAAGCAGCCCCAGCATTTT. This codes for CSVVTGISKQPQHF.

The chain carries TRBV4-2 and TRBJ2-3; 8 bases are shared with TRBD2. Germline CDR1 reads LGHNA; CDR2 reads YNFKEQ. V shed 2 bases and J 1 base; nucleotides not matched to a gene: 5. CDR3 length equals 16 residues. The CDR3 loop reads CASSQTRGGGTDTQYF. The CDR3, as DNA: TGTGCCAGCAGCCAAACCCGGGGGGGCGGCACAGATACGCAGTATTTT.

The CDR3 region is CASSGWTGGHYEQYF. In DNA, the CDR3 is TGTGCCAGCAGTGGATGGACAGGGGGACACTACGAGCAGTACTTC. The chain uses TRBV25-1 and TRBJ2-7; the match to TRBD1 covers 10 bases. The CDR3 totals 15 residues. J was trimmed by 3 bases and V by 4 bases; bases with no gene match: 6. Germline V lookup: CDR1 MGHDK, CDR2 SYGVNS.

Of note for this clonotype: The junction shows a germline mismatch at one end, possibly a read error. The genes are TRBV12-3 or TRBV12-4 and TRBJ2-7, with D possibly TRBD2 on 5 matching bases. Judging by the DNA end, TRBJ2-4 fits better; the J call may be wrong. This CDR3 contains 15 residues. The CDR3 region has the DNA TGTGTCAGCAGTCTGGCGGGCAGAGCCAAAAACATTCAGTACTTC. Translation gives CVSSLAGRAKNIQYF.

The chain couples TRBV3-1 to TRBJ1-1; unclear D gene. Looked up from germline, CDR1 is LGHDT and CDR2 is YNNKEL (reference sequence). The ends were cut back, 3 bases at V and 1 base at J, with 6 bases in the middle. The CDR3 length is 13 residues. CDR3 residues: CASSHMENTEAFF. CDR3 coding DNA: TGTGCCAGCAGCCACATGGAGAACACTGAAGCTTTCTTT. Full variable domain (remainder filled in from reference TRBV3-1 and TRBJ1-1): DTAVSQTPKYLVTQMGNDKSIKCEQNLGHDTMYWYKQDSKKFLKIMFSYNNKELIINETVPNRFSPKSPDKAHLNLHINSLELGDSAVYFCASSHMENTEAFFGQGTRLTVV.

As to this clonotype: With a much larger clone just one base away, this may be a read error. The chain has TRBV4-1 and TRBJ1-4; 7 nucleotides align to TRBD1. CDR1 is MGHRA and CDR2 is YSYEKL in the germline V gene. The CDR3 is 14 residues long. Trimming took 8 bases from V and 3 from J; bases not matched to a gene: 6. CDR3 nucleotides: TGCGCCAGCGGCCCGGGACAGCCTAATGAAAAACTGTTTTTT. Encoded protein: CASGPGQPNEKLFF.

This clonotype has a count of ten or more. The chain employs TRBV29-1 and TRBJ2-1, with TRBD1 identical over 11 bases. CDR1 is SQVTM and CDR2 is ANQGSEA in the germline V gene. The V segment lost 7 bases and the J segment 4 bases; nucleotides outside the gene matches: 6. CDR3 size: 14 residues. CDR3 amino acids: CSGRRDRGYNEQFF. Here the CDR3 DNA reads TGCAGCGGCCGGCGGGACAGGGGGTACAATGAGCAGTTCTTC.

As for this clonotype: A read error is possible here, since a much larger clone lies one base away. The chain is built from TRBV12-3 or TRBV12-4 and TRBJ2-5, with TRBD1 as a possible D gene (6 bases). There are 14 residues in the CDR3. The CDR3 DNA sequence: TGTACCAGCAGTTTATCACAGGGTTGGGAGACCCAGTACTTC. Protein sequence: CTSSLSQGWETQYF.

The chain joins TRBV29-1 to TRBJ2-5; TRBD2 aligns across 10 bases. Looked up from germline, CDR1 is SQVTM and CDR2 is ANQGSEA. The CDR3 is 13 amino acids. The trim removed 6 bases at V and 2 bases at J, leaving 3 bases unmatched. As DNA, the CDR3 is TGCAGCGTCGAACTAGCGGGACAAGAGACCCAGTACTTC. It is translated as CSVELAGQETQYF. Full variable domain (remainder filled in from reference TRBV29-1 and TRBJ2-5): SAVISQKPSRDICQRGTSLTIQCQVDSQVTMMFWYRQQPGQSLTLIATANQGSEATYESGFVIDKFPISRPNLTFSTLTVSNMSPEDSSIYLCSVELAGQETQYFGPGTRLLVL.

This clonotype has just a few counts. This chain joins TRBV5-1 and TRBJ1-1; a weak D match, TRBD1 (6 bases). The germline V gene encodes CDR1 SGHRS and CDR2 YFSETQ. The CDR3 has 13 amino acids. The germline V and J ends were trimmed by 4 bases and 2 bases, with 9 bases remaining between them. The CDR3 sequence: CASSRDTNTEAFF. The CDR3 nucleotides are TGCGCCAGCAGCCGGGACACAAACACTGAAGCTTTCTTT.

Concerning this clonotype itself: Given a much more abundant clone one base away, this may be a read error. The V and J genes are TRBV7-3 and TRBJ2-1, with TRBD2 matching over 10 bases. Germline CDR1 reads SGHTA; CDR2 reads FQGTGA. This CDR3 comprises 17 residues. The CDR3: CASSTLLAAGGYNGQFF. CDR3 coding DNA: TGTGCCAGCAGCACCTTACTAGCAGCGGGGGGGTACAATGGGCAGTTCTTC.

V usage is TRBV20-1 and J usage is TRBJ2-4; D may be TRBD1 or TRBD2 (6 bases each). The tail of the sequence fits TRBJ2-7 better, so the J call may be wrong. The CDR3 has 13 residues. From germline, CDR1 is DFQATT and CDR2 SNEGSKA (reference sequence). The CDR3 reads CSGRRGLSYEQYF. CDR3 nucleotides: TGCAGTGGCCGCAGGGGACTCTCCTACGAGCAGTACTTC.

The chain has TRBV10-3 and TRBJ2-7, with 11 bases fitting TRBD2. This CDR3 has 15 residues. With 6 bases clipped from V and 1 base from J, the junction kept 5 bases outside the gene matches. Germline assignment: CDR1 ENHRY and CDR2 SYGVKD. CDR3 DNA: TGTGCCATCAGGGAGGGACTAGCGGCTTCCTACGAGCAGTACTTC. Residues: CAIREGLAASYEQYF.

This rearrangement joins TRBV7-2 to TRBJ2-5; 13 bases fit TRBD2. The end of the DNA fits TRBJ2-1 better, so the J call may be wrong. CDR3 size: 16 residues. Germline V gene sequence: CDR1 SGHTA, CDR2 FQGNSA. The CDR3 protein is CASKTSGRKGLETQFF. The CDR3, as DNA: TGTGCCAGCAAGACTAGCGGGAGGAAAGGGTTAGAGACCCAGTTCTTC.

The gene calls are TRBV29-1 and TRBJ2-1; possibly TRBD1 or TRBD2 for D (5 bases each). Near its end, the DNA agrees better with TRBJ2-7, so the J call may be wrong. The CDR3 contains 14 residues. Germline lookup yields CDR1 SQVTM and CDR2 ANQGSEA. This CDR3 is CSVAVGTFYNEQYF. Written as DNA, the CDR3 is TGCAGCGTTGCCGTGGGGACCTTCTACAATGAGCAGTACTTC.

This clonotype was found many times. The chain is built from TRBV13 and TRBJ2-7, with 8 bases identical to TRBD1. V lost 5 bases, J lost 4 bases, and 16 bases stayed unmatched. This CDR3 is 17 amino acids long. CDR1 and CDR2 from the germline V gene are PRHDT and FYEKMQ (reference sequence). CDR3 residues: CASSPRTGPLNKYEQYF. Written as DNA, the CDR3 is TGTGCCAGCAGCCCAAGGACAGGGCCGTTAAATAAGTACGAGCAGTACTTC. Combining the CDR3 with reference TRBV13 and TRBJ2-7 gives the whole variable domain AAGVIQSPRHLIKEKRETATLKCYPIPRHDTVYWYQQGPGQDPQFLISFYEKMQSDKGSIPDRFSAQQFSDYHSELNMSSLELGDSALYFCASSPRTGPLNKYEQYFGPGTRLTVT.

On this clonotype itself: A much more abundant neighbour one base away suggests this may be a read error. The V and J genes are TRBV5-1 and TRBJ2-7, with 9 bases that match TRBD2. Germline V gene sequence: CDR1 SGHRS, CDR2 YFSETQ. V lost 4 bases, J lost 7 bases, and 12 bases stayed unmatched. The CDR3 has 15 residues. The CDR3 nucleotides are TGCGCCAGCAGCACCGGGACTAGCACTTACAATGAGCAGTACTTC. This translates into CASSTGTSTYNEQYF.

The chain links TRBV11-3 to TRBJ2-3, with D uncertain. The V end was cut by 0 bases, the J end by 0 bases, with 13 bases between. From germline, CDR1 is SGHNT and CDR2 YENEEA. The CDR3 is 17 amino acids. The DNA for the CDR3 is TGTGCCAGCAGCTTAGATCCTGGCGAACTTAGCACAGATACGCAGTATTTT. Encoded protein: CASSLDPGELSTDTQYF.

The V gene is TRBV20-1, the J gene TRBJ1-5, with D possibly TRBD1 on 5 matching bases. Between the trimmed V and J ends, which lost 3 bases and 0 bases, there was a span of 21 bases. CDR3 length: 18 residues. Germline V lookup: CDR1 DFQATT, CDR2 SNEGSKA (reference sequence). The CDR3 loop is CSASTGTAEYYSNQPQHF. In DNA form, the CDR3 reads TGCAGTGCTAGTACCGGGACCGCGGAATATTATAGCAATCAGCCCCAGCATTTT.